This entry lists 20 T cell receptor beta chains sequenced from one sample in a study of cytomegalovirus exposure and HLA in healthy donors. Both 60 Vbeta primers and 13 Jbeta primers went into the PCR. Assay used: immunoSEQ multiplex PCR; TCRdb lists only in-frame clones, some missing. The table lists some 180,000 clones, about 10% of them singletons. The sequenced sample was PBMCs. The receptors derive from a woman aged 25 to 45 in good health and CMV-seropositive.

The chain links TRBV7-9 to TRBJ2-5; 10 bases map to TRBD2. The trim removed 4 bases at V and 4 bases at J, leaving 0 bases unmatched. The CDR3 contains 13 residues. Germline CDR1 and CDR2: SEHNR and FQNEAQ (reference sequence). DNA of the CDR3: TGTGCCAGCAGCTCTAGCGGGAGAGAGACCCAGTACTTC. Translation gives CASSSSGRETQYF.

This clone was observed a few times. This rearrangement joins TRBV9 to TRBJ1-1; no clear D. Deletions cut 0 bases from V and 1 base from J, with 7 bases between. Germline V gene lookup returns CDR1 SGDLS and CDR2 YYNGEE. This CDR3 contains 14 residues. The CDR3 DNA is TGTGCCAGCAGCGTAGGGGCAGCGAACACTGAAGCTTTCTTT. Residues: CASSVGAANTEAFF.

The chain is built from TRBV11-2 and TRBJ2-7, with D perhaps matching TRBD2 (6 bases). Looked up from germline, CDR1 is SGHAT and CDR2 is FQNNGV. V was clipped by 5 bases and J by 0 bases, with 14 bases between them. The CDR3 sequence is 15 residues long. CDR3 DNA: TGTGCCAGCAGCCGGCCGGGACTGGACTCCTACGAGCAGTACTTC. Translated: CASSRPGLDSYEQYF.

The chain is built from TRBV7-3 and TRBJ1-1; D is unresolved. The CDR3 sequence is 13 residues long. CDR1 SGHTA and CDR2 FQGTGA come from the germline V gene. V shed 5 bases and J shed 3 bases, with 10 bases lying between them. Written as DNA, the CDR3 is TGTGCCAGCAGCATGGCGGGAGACACTGAAGCTTTCTTT. It codes for CASSMAGDTEAFF.

The chain links TRBV19 to TRBJ2-7; TRBD1 matches at 11 bases. The CDR3 contains 13 residues. The ends lost 4 bases at V and 5 bases at J; junction bases unmatched: 1. Germline values: CDR1 LNHDA, CDR2 SQIVND (reference sequence). CDR3 bases: TGTGCCAGTAGTAGGGACAGGGGGAACGAGCAGTACTTC. It translates to CASSRDRGNEQYF.

This clone was counted once. The junction departs from the called germline gene at one end, perhaps through a read error. The V call is TRBV5-1, the J call TRBJ2-2; 8 nucleotides align to TRBD2. The germline V gene encodes CDR1 SGHRS and CDR2 YFSETQ. CDR3 length: 17 residues. Written as DNA, the CDR3 is TGCGCCAGCAGCTTCGGGCCAGCGGGAGAGTTAACCGGGGAGCCGTTTTTT. It specifies CASSFGPAGELTGEPFF.

This sequence joins TRBV10-1 and TRBJ2-5, with 7 bases lining up with TRBD2. The better agreement between TRBJ2-7 and the DNA end casts doubt on the J call. The CDR3 covers 17 residues. Germline lookup yields CDR1 WNHNN and CDR2 SYGVQD (reference sequence). CDR3 nucleotides: TGCGCCAGCAGTGAGTCGTTCCCTAGCGGTTTGCACTACGAGCAGTACTTC. Protein: CASSESFPSGLHYEQYF.

This clone was detected a few times. J is TRBJ2-2 and V is TRBV18; 14 nucleotides line up with TRBD2. Germline trimming cut 6 bases from V and 0 bases from J; bases unmatched to any gene: 6. The CDR3 spans 18 residues. Germline V CDR1 and CDR2: KGHSH, LQKENI. The CDR3 coding sequence is TGTGCCAGCTCCACGGGACTAGCGGGAGTTGCGAACACCGGGGAGCTGTTTTTT. The encoded protein is CASSTGLAGVANTGELFF.

The chain carries TRBV29-1 and TRBJ2-1; perhaps TRBD1 as D (6 bases). The germline V gene has CDR1 SQVTM and CDR2 ANQGSEA. CDR3 length: 13 residues. Trimming took off 5 bases at V and 4 bases at J, with 12 bases between the two ends. In DNA form, the CDR3 reads TGCAGCGTTCCATCGGACAGTTACAATGAGCAGTTCTTC. Encoded protein: CSVPSDSYNEQFF.

This clone was observed a handful of times. The V and J genes are TRBV7-3 and TRBJ1-1; D gene uncertain. The germline V gene encodes CDR1 SGHTA and CDR2 FQGTGA. This CDR3 has 11 residues. V was cut by 5 bases and J by 5 bases, with 6 bases left in between. The CDR3: CASSAGTEAFF. Written as DNA, the CDR3 is TGTGCCAGCAGCGCGGGGACTGAAGCTTTCTTT.

The chain uses TRBV19 and TRBJ1-4; TRBD1 matches at 7 bases. In germline, CDR1 is LNHDA, CDR2 SQIVND (reference sequence). The trim removed 4 bases at V and 0 bases at J, leaving 5 bases unmatched. The CDR3 runs to 16 residues. CDR3 nucleotide sequence: TGTGCCAGTAGTAAATCTCAGGGGGCAACTAATGAAAAACTGTTTTTT. This encodes CASSKSQGATNEKLFF.

The chain links TRBV6-6 to TRBJ2-2, with 8 bases lining up with TRBD2. CDR3 length: 16 residues. With 10 bases clipped from V and 1 base from J, the junction kept 11 bases outside the gene matches. CDR1 and CDR2 from the germline V gene are MNHNY and SVGAGI (reference sequence). Here the CDR3 reads CATARGGGQNTGELFF. The CDR3 coding sequence is TGTGCCACAGCCCGGGGGGGAGGGCAGAACACCGGGGAGCTGTTTTTT.

J is TRBJ1-4 and V is TRBV19; 8 nucleotides match TRBD1. The length of the CDR3 is 18 residues. The germline V gene has CDR1 LNHDA and CDR2 SQIVND (reference sequence). Trimming at V came to 5 bases and at J to 0 bases, leaving 11 bases not matched to a gene. The CDR3 region is CASSVSGTGLPTNEKLFF. The CDR3, as DNA: TGTGCCAGTAGTGTATCCGGGACAGGCCTCCCAACTAATGAAAAACTGTTTTTT. Using reference TRBV19 and TRBJ1-4 for the parts outside the CDR3, the full variable domain is DGGITQSPKYLFRKEGQNVTLSCEQNLNHDAMYWYRQDPGQGLRLIYYSQIVNDFQKGDIAEGYSVSREKKESFPLTVTSAQKNPTAFYLCASSVSGTGLPTNEKLFFGSGTQLSVL.

This chain uses TRBV18 with TRBJ1-5, with TRBD1 as a possible D gene (6 bases). Germline V gene data show CDR1 as KGHSH and CDR2 as LQKENI. This CDR3 is built from 15 residues. Trimming pared 0 bases from V and 2 bases from J, leaving 8 bases between. The chain's CDR3 is CASSPPSGGNQPQHF. The CDR3 region has the DNA TGTGCCAGCTCACCACCGTCAGGGGGCAATCAGCCCCAGCATTTT.

This rearrangement joins TRBV11-2 to TRBJ2-5; 8 nucleotides match TRBD2. Trimming took 3 bases from V and 0 from J; bases not matched to a gene: 6. This CDR3 is 16 amino acids long. Looked up from germline, CDR1 is SGHAT and CDR2 is FQNNGV. The CDR3 spells CASSFWASGHQETQYF. CDR3 bases: TGTGCCAGCAGCTTTTGGGCTAGCGGGCACCAAGAGACCCAGTACTTC.

This clone has a handful of counts. The gene calls are TRBV12-5 and TRBJ2-5; TRBD1 matches at 7 bases. V lost 5 bases and J lost 2; bases outside the gene matches: 17. The CDR3 is 18 amino acids. Germline CDR1 is LGHNT and CDR2 is FRNRAP. CDR3 loop: CASGLTRRQGEGQETQYF. The CDR3 DNA follows: TGTGCTAGTGGTCTGACCCGCAGACAGGGTGAGGGGCAAGAGACCCAGTACTTC.

The gene calls are TRBV6-6 and TRBJ2-1; tentative D call: TRBD1 (5 bases). The CDR3 has 14 residues. V lost 0 bases to trimming and J lost 2 bases, with 5 bases between them. Germline CDR1 and CDR2: MNHNY and SVGAGI (reference sequence). DNA of the CDR3: TGTGCCAGCAGTTACTCAGGGGCCTACAATGAGCAGTTCTTC. It is translated as CASSYSGAYNEQFF.

This clone was picked up a small number of times. DNA for the CDR3: TGCGCCAGCAGCGAGGGTCCTATGGGCGGGAACACTGAAGCTTTCTTT. This encodes CASSEGPMGGNTEAFF. The J gene is TRBJ1-1, the V gene TRBV5-1; no definite D call. Germline CDR1 is SGHRS and CDR2 is YFSETQ. Trimming took off 4 bases at V and 1 base at J, with 17 bases between the two ends. This CDR3 has 16 amino acids.

The J gene is TRBJ2-7, the V gene TRBV27; 7 positions agree with TRBD1. J gave up 3 bases and V 2 bases, and 7 bases lay outside the gene matches. The CDR3 loop spans 15 amino acids. Germline V gene sequence: CDR1 MNHEY, CDR2 SMNVEV (reference sequence). In DNA form, the CDR3 reads TGTGCCAGCAGTTTAAACGCAGGGGGTAACTACGAGCAGTACTTC. Protein: CASSLNAGGNYEQYF.

The chain is built from TRBV27 and TRBJ1-2; D ambiguous. Trimming removed 2 bases at V and 1 base at J, with 11 bases between. Germline V gene lookup returns CDR1 MNHEY and CDR2 SMNVEV (reference sequence). The CDR3 sequence is 15 residues long. This CDR3 is CASSLNGQLNYGYTF. The CDR3, as DNA: TGTGCCAGCAGTTTAAATGGGCAGCTTAACTATGGCTACACCTTC.